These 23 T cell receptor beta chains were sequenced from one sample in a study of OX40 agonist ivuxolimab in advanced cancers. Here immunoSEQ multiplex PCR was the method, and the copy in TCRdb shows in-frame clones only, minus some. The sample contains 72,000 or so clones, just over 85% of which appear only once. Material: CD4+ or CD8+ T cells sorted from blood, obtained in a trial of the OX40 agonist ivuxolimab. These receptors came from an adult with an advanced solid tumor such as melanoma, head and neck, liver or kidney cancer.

CDR3: CASSFGVGWGRNTGELFF. DNA of the CDR3: TGTGCCAGCAGTTTTGGTGTAGGGTGGGGCAGAAACACCGGGGAGCTGTTTTTT. The chain recombines TRBV28 with TRBJ2-2; TRBD1 is a possible D gene (5 bases). The germline gives CDR1 MDHEN, CDR2 SYDVKM. The CDR3 totals 18 residues. Trimming stripped 3 bases from V and 2 bases from J, with 19 bases between.

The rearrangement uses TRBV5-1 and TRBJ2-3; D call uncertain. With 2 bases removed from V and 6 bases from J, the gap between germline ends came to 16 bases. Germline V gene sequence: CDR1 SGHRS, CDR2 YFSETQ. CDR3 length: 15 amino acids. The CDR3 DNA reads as TGCGCCAGCAGCTTCGATCAGCCAGATAGGGATACGCAGTATTTT. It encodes CASSFDQPDRDTQYF.

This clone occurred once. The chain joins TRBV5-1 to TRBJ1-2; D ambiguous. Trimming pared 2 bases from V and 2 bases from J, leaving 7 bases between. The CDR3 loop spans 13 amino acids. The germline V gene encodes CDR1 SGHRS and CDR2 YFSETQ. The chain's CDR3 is CASSFSQNYGYTF. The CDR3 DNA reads TGCGCCAGCAGCTTCAGCCAGAACTATGGCTACACCTTC.

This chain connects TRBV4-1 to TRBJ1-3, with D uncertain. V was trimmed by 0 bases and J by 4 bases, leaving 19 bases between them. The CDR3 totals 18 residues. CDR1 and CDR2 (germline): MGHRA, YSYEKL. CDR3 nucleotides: TGCGCCAGCAGCCAAGATTACGCCCTGGGTAGTAAAGGAAACACCATATATTTT. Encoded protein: CASSQDYALGSKGNTIYF.

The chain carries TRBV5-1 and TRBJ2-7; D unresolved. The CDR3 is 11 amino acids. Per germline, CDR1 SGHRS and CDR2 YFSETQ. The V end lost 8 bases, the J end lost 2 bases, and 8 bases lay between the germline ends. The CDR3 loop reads CASPAAYEQYF. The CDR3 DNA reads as TGCGCCAGTCCGGCAGCCTACGAGCAGTACTTC.

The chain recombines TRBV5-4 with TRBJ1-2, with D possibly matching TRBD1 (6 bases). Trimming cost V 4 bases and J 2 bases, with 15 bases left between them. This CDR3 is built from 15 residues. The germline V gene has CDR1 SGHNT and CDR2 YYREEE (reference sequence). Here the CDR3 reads CASSHGGQYNYGYTF. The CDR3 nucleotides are TGTGCCAGCAGCCACGGGGGACAATACAACTATGGCTACACCTTC.

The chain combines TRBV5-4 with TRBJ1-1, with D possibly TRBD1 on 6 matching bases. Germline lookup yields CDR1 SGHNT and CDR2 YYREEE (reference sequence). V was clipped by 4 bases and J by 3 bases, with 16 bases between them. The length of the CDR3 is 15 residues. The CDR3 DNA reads TGTGCCAGCAGCACTTTAGGGGGGCGGGACACTGAAGCTTTCTTT. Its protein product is CASSTLGGRDTEAFF.

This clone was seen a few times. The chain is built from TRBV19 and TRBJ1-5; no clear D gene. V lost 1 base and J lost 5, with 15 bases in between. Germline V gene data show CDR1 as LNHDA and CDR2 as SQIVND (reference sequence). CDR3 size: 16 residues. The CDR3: CASSIVSGMVDQPQHF. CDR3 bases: TGTGCCAGTAGTATAGTTTCGGGCATGGTTGATCAGCCCCAGCATTTT.

The CDR3 loop is CASSYSMGYEQFF. CDR3 DNA: TGTGCCAGCAGTTACTCGATGGGATATGAGCAGTTCTTC. The rearrangement joins TRBV6-5 to TRBJ2-1, with D unclear. V shed 0 bases and J shed 8 bases, with 8 bases lying between them. The CDR3 consists of 13 residues. Looked up from germline, CDR1 is MNHEY and CDR2 is SVGAGI.

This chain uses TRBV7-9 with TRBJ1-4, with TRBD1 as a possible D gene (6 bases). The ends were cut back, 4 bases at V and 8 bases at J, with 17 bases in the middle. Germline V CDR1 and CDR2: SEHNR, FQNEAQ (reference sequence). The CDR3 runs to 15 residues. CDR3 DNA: TGTGCCAGCAGCTCATACAGGGACGTAGGGGAAAAACTGTTTTTT. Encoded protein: CASSSYRDVGEKLFF.

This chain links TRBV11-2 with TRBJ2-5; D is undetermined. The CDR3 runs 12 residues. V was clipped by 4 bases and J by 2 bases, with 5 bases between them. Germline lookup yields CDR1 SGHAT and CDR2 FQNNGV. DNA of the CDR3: TGTGCCAGCAGCTCCACACAAGAGACCCAGTACTTC. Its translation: CASSSTQETQYF.

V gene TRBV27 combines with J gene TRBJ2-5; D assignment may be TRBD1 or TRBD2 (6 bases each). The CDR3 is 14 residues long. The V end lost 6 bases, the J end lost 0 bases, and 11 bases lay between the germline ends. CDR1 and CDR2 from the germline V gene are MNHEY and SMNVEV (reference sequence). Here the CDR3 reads CASRQRGDQETQYF. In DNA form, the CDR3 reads TGTGCCAGCAGGCAGAGGGGGGACCAAGAGACCCAGTACTTC.

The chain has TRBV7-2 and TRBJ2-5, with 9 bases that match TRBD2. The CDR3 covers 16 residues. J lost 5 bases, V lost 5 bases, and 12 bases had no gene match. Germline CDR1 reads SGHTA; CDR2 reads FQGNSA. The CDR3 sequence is CASSPRLRGRGETQYF. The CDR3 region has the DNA TGTGCCAGCAGCCCGCGACTACGCGGGAGGGGGGAGACCCAGTACTTC.

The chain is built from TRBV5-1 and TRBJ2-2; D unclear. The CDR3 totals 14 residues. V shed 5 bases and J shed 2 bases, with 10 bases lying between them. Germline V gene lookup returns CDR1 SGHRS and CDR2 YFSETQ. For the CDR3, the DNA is TGCGCCAGCAGTCACTCGACTAACACCGGGGAGCTGTTTTTT. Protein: CASSHSTNTGELFF.

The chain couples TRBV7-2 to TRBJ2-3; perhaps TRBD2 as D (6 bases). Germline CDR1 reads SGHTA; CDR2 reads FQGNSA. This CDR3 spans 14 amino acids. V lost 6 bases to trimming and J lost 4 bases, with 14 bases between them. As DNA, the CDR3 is TGTGCCAGCAGGCGACTAGTCCGTTCAGATACGCAGTATTTT. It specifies CASRRLVRSDTQYF.

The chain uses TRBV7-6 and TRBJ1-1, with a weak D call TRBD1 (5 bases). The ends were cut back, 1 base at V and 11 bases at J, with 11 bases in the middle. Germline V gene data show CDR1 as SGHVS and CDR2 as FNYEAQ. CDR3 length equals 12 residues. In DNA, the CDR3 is TGTGCCAGCAGCTTAGAATCGGGGGTTGCTTTCTTT. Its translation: CASSLESGVAFF. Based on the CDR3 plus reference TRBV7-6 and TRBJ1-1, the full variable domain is GAGVSQSPRYKVTKRGQDVALRCDPISGHVSLYWYRQALGQGPEFLTYFNYEAQQDKSGLPNDRFSAERPEGSISTLTIQRTEQRDSAMYRCASSLESGVAFFGQGTRLTVV.

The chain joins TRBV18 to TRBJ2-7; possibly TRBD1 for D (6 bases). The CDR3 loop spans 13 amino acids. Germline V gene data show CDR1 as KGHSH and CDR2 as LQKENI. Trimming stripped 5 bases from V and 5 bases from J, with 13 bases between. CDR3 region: CASSGGRANEQYF. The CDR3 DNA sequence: TGTGCCAGCTCAGGGGGCAGGGCTAACGAGCAGTACTTC.

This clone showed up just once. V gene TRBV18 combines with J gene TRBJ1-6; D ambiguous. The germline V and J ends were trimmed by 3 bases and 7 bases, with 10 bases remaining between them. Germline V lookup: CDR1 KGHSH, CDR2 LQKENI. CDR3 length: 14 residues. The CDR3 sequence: CASSPRTGNSPLHF. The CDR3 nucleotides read TGTGCCAGCTCACCGCGGACGGGGAATTCACCCCTCCACTTT.

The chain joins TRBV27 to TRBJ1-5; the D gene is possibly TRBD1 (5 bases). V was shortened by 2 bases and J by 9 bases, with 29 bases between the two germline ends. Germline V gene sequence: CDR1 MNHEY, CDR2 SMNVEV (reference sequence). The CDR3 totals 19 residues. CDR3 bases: TGTGCCAGCAGTTTAGGGCTCCAGAGGGGAGCGATCGGTCCAGGGCCCCAGCATTTT. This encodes CASSLGLQRGAIGPGPQHF.

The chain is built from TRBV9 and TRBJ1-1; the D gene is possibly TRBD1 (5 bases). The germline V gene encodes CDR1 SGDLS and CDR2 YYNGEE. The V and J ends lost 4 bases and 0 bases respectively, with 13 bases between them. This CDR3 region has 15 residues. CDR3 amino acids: CASSLQGTMNTEAFF. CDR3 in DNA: TGTGCCAGCAGCTTGCAGGGTACAATGAACACTGAAGCTTTCTTT.

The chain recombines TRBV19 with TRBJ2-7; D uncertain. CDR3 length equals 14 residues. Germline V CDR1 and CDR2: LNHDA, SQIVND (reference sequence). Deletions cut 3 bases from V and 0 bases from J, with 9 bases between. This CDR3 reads CASSMRSTSYEQYF. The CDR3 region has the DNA TGTGCCAGTAGTATGAGGTCCACCTCCTACGAGCAGTACTTC.

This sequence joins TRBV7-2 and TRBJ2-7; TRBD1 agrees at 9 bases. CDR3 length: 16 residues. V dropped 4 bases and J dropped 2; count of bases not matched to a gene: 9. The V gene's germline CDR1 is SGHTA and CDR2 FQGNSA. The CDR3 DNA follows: TGTGCCAGCAGCTACGGTAGGGGACAGGGCCCCTACGAGCAGTACTTC. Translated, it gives CASSYGRGQGPYEQYF.

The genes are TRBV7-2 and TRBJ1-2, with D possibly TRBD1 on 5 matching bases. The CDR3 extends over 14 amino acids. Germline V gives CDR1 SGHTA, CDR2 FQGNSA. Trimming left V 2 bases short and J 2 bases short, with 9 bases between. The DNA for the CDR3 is TGTGCCAGCAGCTTATCAACAGGAAACTATGGCTACACCTTC. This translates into CASSLSTGNYGYTF.